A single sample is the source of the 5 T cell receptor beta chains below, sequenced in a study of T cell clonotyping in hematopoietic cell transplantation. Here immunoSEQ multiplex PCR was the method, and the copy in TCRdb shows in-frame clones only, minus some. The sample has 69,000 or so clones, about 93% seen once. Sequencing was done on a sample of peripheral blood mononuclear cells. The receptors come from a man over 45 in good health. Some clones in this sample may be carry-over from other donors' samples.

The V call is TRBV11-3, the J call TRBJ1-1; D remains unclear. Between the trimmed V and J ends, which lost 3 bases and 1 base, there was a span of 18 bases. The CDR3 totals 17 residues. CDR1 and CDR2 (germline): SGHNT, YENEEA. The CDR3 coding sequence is TGTGCCAGCAGCTTTGGCCGATTGGGCGAGGGGAACACTGAAGCTTTCTTT. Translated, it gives CASSFGRLGEGNTEAFF.

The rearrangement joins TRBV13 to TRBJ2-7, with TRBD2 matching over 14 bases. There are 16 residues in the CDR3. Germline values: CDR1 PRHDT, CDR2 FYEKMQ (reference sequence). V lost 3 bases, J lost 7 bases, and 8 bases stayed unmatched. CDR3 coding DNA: TGTGCCAGCAGCTTCAGGACTAGCGGGAGGTCGGAAGAGCAGTACTTC. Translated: CASSFRTSGRSEEQYF.

This chain's CDR3 is CASSSPGITNEKLFF. CDR3 DNA: TGTGCCAGCAGTTCGCCCGGGATCACTAATGAAAAACTGTTTTTT. V is TRBV28 and J is TRBJ1-4; D is unclear. CDR1 is MDHEN and CDR2 is SYDVKM in the germline V gene. There are 15 residues in the CDR3. The V end was cut by 4 bases, the J end by 2 bases, with 11 bases between.

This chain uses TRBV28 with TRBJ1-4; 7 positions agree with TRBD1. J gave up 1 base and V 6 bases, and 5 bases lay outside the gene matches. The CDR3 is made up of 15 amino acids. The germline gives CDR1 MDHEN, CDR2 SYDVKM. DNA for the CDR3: TGTGCCAGCAGAAATGACAGGGAAACTAATGAAAAACTGTTTTTT. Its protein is CASRNDRETNEKLFF. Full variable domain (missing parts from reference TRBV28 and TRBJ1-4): DVKVTQSSRYLVKRTGEKVFLECVQDMDHENMFWYRQDPGLGLRLIYFSYDVKMKEKGDIPEGYSVSREKKERFSLILESASTNQTSMYLCASRNDRETNEKLFFGSGTQLSVL.

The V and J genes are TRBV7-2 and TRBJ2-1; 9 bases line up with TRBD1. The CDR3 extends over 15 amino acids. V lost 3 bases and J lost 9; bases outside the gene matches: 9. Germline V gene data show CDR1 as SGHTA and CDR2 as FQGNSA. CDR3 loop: CASSFGDRVGGEQFF. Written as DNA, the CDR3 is TGTGCCAGCAGCTTTGGGGACAGGGTAGGGGGTGAGCAGTTCTTC. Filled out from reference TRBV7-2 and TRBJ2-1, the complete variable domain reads GAGVSQSPSNKVTEKGKDVELRCDPISGHTALYWYRQSLGQGLEFLIYFQGNSAPDKSGLPSDRFSAERTGGSVSTLTIQRTQQEDSAVYLCASSFGDRVGGEQFFGPGTRLTVL.